This TCR beta chain was recovered during a study of radiotherapy plus CTLA-4 blockade in lung cancer. Here immunoSEQ multiplex PCR was the method, and the copy in TCRdb shows in-frame clones only, minus some. The sample includes approximately 95,000 clones, around 83% of them seen just once. The receptor's source is a human donor with non-small cell lung cancer who had a partial response to radiotherapy plus ipilimumab. Sequenced here: peripheral blood, sampled from a patient treated with radiotherapy plus ipilimumab.

The CDR3 region has the DNA TGTGCCAGCCCCCAGGTGAATCTAGCCAAAAACATTCAGTACTTC. It yields the protein CASPQVNLAKNIQYF. The rearrangement joins TRBV27 to TRBJ2-4; D remains unclear. CDR3 length: 15 residues. Trimming shortened V by 8 bases and J by 0 bases, and 14 bases separated the two germline ends. Per the germline V gene, CDR1 is MNHEY and CDR2 is SMNVEV (reference sequence).